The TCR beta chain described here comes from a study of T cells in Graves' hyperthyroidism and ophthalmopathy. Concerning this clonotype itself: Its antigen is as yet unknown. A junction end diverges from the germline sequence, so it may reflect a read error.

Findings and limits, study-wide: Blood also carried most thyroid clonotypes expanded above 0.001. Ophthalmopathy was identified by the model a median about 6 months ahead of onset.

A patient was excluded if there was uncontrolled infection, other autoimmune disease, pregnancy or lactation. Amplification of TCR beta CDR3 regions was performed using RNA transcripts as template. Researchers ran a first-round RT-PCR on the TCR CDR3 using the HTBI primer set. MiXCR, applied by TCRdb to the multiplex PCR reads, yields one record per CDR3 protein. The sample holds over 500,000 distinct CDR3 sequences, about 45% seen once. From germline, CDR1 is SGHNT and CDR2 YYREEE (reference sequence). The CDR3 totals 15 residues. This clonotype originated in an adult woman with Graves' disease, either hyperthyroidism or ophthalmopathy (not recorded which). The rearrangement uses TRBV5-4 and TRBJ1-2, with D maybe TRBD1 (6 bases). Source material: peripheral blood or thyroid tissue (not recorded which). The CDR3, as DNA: TGCGCCAGCAGCTTGGAGGGGGGCGGAGGCTATGGCTACACCTTC. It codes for CASSLEGGGGYGYTF.